The 26 T cell receptor delta chains listed next were all sequenced from one sample in a study of γδ T cells in repeated Plasmodium falciparum infection. Flow sorting of PBMC yielded separate Vgamma9/Vdelta2+ and Vdelta2-negative gammadelta T cell populations for bulk repertoire analysis. TCRdb fed the multiplex PCR reads to CATT. The sample has roughly 48,000 delta-chain clones; 1.5% to 2% are singletons. The sample comprised gamma-delta T cells from blood. Every receptor here comes from a pool of human donors (malaria-infected and uninfected, not separated).

As to this clone: TCRdb assigns this DNA the protein of a much larger clone, which departs from its translation at residue 15; this likely reflects a read error, and the protein shown comes from translating the DNA. J is TRDJ1 and V is TRDV1; possibly TRDD2 for D (5 bases). There are 20 residues in the CDR3. V gave up 3 bases and J gave up 3 bases, with 29 bases separating them. Germline V CDR1 and CDR2: TSWWSYY, QGS. In DNA, the CDR3 is TGTGCTCTTGGGGATCACACAATCTTTCCTCGCGCAACGAACGCCGATAAACTCATCTTT. The encoded protein is CALGDHTIFPRATNADKLIF.

To note about this clone: The protein TCRdb gives is from a much larger clone and does not agree with this DNA's translation at residue 12, likely a read error; the protein shown here comes from the DNA. The V and J genes are TRDV3 and TRDJ1; the match to TRDD3 covers 12 bases. No J gene is reported in TCRdb; it was inferred here by comparing the DNA with germline. With 2 bases clipped from V and 7 bases from J, the junction kept 14 bases outside the gene matches. CDR3 size: 16 residues. Germline values: CDR1 TVYSNPD, CDR2 GDNSRS (reference sequence). The CDR3 region is CAFGYRSGGYVGKLIF. The CDR3 region has the DNA TGTGCCTTTGGTTACCGGTCTGGGGGATACGTCGGTAAACTCATCTTT.

This clone was counted a few times. Only one base separates this from a far larger clonotype, so it likely reflects a read error. The sample carries other DNA sequences with the same CDR3. This rearrangement joins TRDV1 to TRDJ1, with D perhaps TRDD3 (5 bases). TCRdb is silent on the J gene; assignment here came from matching the DNA to germline. Germline assignment: CDR1 TSWWSYY and CDR2 QGS. This CDR3 has 18 amino acids. As DNA, the CDR3 is TGTGCTCTCGGGGAAACGGGAACGGTCGTACAAAACACCGATAAACTCATCTTT. Encoded protein: CALGETGTVVQNTDKLIF.

A word on this clone: A read error likely explains this, since a far larger clone differs by one base. Other DNA sequences within the sample encode an identical CDR3. The chain uses TRDV1 and TRDJ1; 11 positions agree with TRDD3. This CDR3 is 19 amino acids long. J lost 5 bases, V lost 6 bases, and 20 bases had no gene match. Looked up from germline, CDR1 is TSWWSYY and CDR2 is QGS. CDR3 nucleotide sequence: TGTGCTCTTGGTCACAGCTTCCTGCTTTTACTGGGGGATAAAGATAAACTCATCTTT. Protein: CALGHSFLLLLGDKDKLIF.

Many counts were recorded for this clone. CDR3 sequence reads: CACDRVPTSLGDTGTDKLIF. CDR3 sequence (DNA): TGTGCCTGTGATAGGGTTCCGACGTCGCTGGGGGATACGGGAACCGATAAACTCATCTTT. The chain combines TRDV2 with TRDJ1; 12 bases agree with TRDD3. V gave up 4 bases and J gave up 2 bases; unmatched junction bases: 19. The CDR3 contains 20 residues. The V gene's germline CDR1 is GEAIGNYY and CDR2 EKD.

This clone was counted a few times. V gene TRDV1 combines with J gene TRDJ1; 9 bases match TRDD3. TCRdb does not report a J gene; here it was assigned by matching the DNA to germline references. This CDR3 contains 23 residues. Germline V gene sequence: CDR1 TSWWSYY, CDR2 QGS. Trimming at V came to 2 bases and at J to 1 base, leaving 26 bases not matched to a gene. The CDR3 reads CALGEKAFLDRWGINSGTDKLIF. The CDR3 DNA sequence: TGTGCTCTTGGGGAAAAGGCCTTCCTCGATCGGTGGGGGATAAATTCCGGCACCGATAAACTCATCTTT.

This clone has a count of ten or more. Since a much larger clone is just one base distant, this may be a read error. The DNA is left out, because the CDR3 cannot be placed on it with certainty; the CDR3 is given as TCRdb lists it. The chain couples TRDV1 to TRDJ1; the DNA was not used to check the table's D call, TRDD3. The CDR3 numbers 18 amino acids, ends counted. The V gene's germline CDR1 is TSWWSYY and CDR2 QGS. CDR3 residues: CALGAPRAGLGYTDKLIF.

This clone has just a few counts. The protein held in TCRdb is that of a much larger clone and does not match this DNA's translation at residue 5, likely because of a read error; the protein shown is translated from the DNA. The chain employs TRDV2 and TRDJ1; 9 bases are a match to TRDD3. In the absence of a J gene in TCRdb, the DNA was matched to germline to assign it here. Unmatched junction bases numbered 10, after V lost 3 bases and J lost 0 bases. Per the germline V gene, CDR1 is GEAIGNYY and CDR2 is EKD. The CDR3 consists of 17 residues. The CDR3 sequence: CACDVLGDKGYTDKLIF. For the CDR3, the DNA is TGTGCCTGTGACGTACTGGGGGACAAAGGTTACACCGATAAACTCATCTTT.

The rearrangement links TRDV1 to TRDJ1; D is possibly TRDD3 (8 bases). The J gene was missing in TCRdb and was found by matching the end of the DNA to germline. V lost 3 bases to trimming and J lost 0 bases, with 29 bases between them. This CDR3 is 21 amino acids long. Looked up from germline, CDR1 is TSWWSYY and CDR2 is QGS. For the CDR3, the DNA is TGTGCTCTTGGGGATTGCTCTTTCCTACCGGGCGTACTGGGGGACACCGATAAACTCATCTTT. Its translation: CALGDCSFLPGVLGDTDKLIF.

This clone was counted between two and nine times. A far larger clone is off by one base, so a read error is likely. Other nucleotide sequences in the sample specify the same CDR3. This chain links TRDV1 with TRDJ1; 13 nucleotides line up with TRDD3. The J gene, missing from TCRdb, was assigned here through DNA to germline matching. The CDR3 sequence is 24 residues long. Germline loops: CDR1 TSWWSYY, CDR2 QGS. The CDR3 sequence: CALGERPTSLTGGYAAGYTDKLIF. CDR3 bases: TGTGCACTTGGGGAACGACCTACCTCGCTAACTGGGGGATACGCTGCCGGGTACACCGATAAACTCATCTTT.

This clone was observed many times. This chain connects TRDV2 to TRDJ3; TRDD3 aligns across 12 bases. TCRdb offers no J gene call, so here the DNA was matched to germline to obtain one. From germline, CDR1 is GEAIGNYY and CDR2 EKD. The CDR3 is 21 residues long. V shed 1 base and J 0 bases; nucleotides not matched to a gene: 9. CDR3 sequence: CACDTLSGGYALSWDTRQMFF. CDR3 nucleotides: TGTGCCTGTGACACACTCTCTGGGGGATACGCGCTCTCCTGGGACACCCGACAGATGTTTTTC.

This clone was recorded a few times. The likely explanation is a read error, given a far larger clone one base away. The sample has other DNA sequences that encode this CDR3 too. The chain has TRDV2 and TRDJ2; perhaps TRDD3 as D (6 bases). TCRdb is silent on the J gene; assignment here came from matching the DNA to germline. The CDR3 spans 17 residues. Per germline, CDR1 GEAIGNYY and CDR2 EKD. V dropped 0 bases and J dropped 2 bases, with 15 bases sitting between them. In DNA form, the CDR3 reads TGTGCCTGTGACACCGTACTGGGAACGAACTTGACAGCACAACTCTTCTTT. This codes for CACDTVLGTNLTAQLFF.

This clone has more than one count but fewer than ten. TCRdb records a much larger clone's protein for this DNA, with a difference at residue 13 that likely arises from a read error; the protein given is the translation of the DNA. V is TRDV1 and J is TRDJ1; 9 positions match TRDD3. The J segment lost 0 bases and the V segment lost 0 bases, leaving 17 bases of the junction unmatched. The germline CDR1 and CDR2 sequences are TSWWSYY and QGS. The CDR3 covers 21 residues. The CDR3 here is CALGELVARWGIGRYTDKLIF. Written as DNA, the CDR3 is TGTGCTCTTGGGGAACTAGTTGCAAGGTGGGGGATAGGTAGGTACACCGATAAACTCATCTTT.

The chain employs TRDV1 and TRDJ1; TRDD3 matches at 7 bases. No J gene is reported in TCRdb; it was inferred here by comparing the DNA with germline. CDR1 TSWWSYY and CDR2 QGS come from the germline V gene. The CDR3 is 21 amino acids. V trimming: 1 base; J trimming: 0 bases; junction bases outside the gene matches: 20. The CDR3 is CALGEPASVVWGVKDTDKLIF. The CDR3 region has the DNA TGTGCTCTTGGGGAACCAGCCTCAGTAGTCTGGGGGGTAAAGGACACCGATAAACTCATCTTT.

To note about this clone: It is likely a read error: a sequence one base away is far more abundant. This specimen includes other DNA sequences encoding the same CDR3. The J gene was not called, though the V gene is TRDV1; the table's D call TRDD3 went unverified against the DNA. This CDR3 has 17 residues. Germline V CDR1 and CDR2: TSWWSYY, QGS. CDR3 sequence (DNA): TGTGCTCTTGGGGAACTCCTACGGTCGGAACTGTCTAGCAAGCTCATCTTT. It specifies CALGELLRSELSSKLIF.

This clone was recorded at least ten times. A read error may be the cause here, since a much bigger clone is one base away. Additional DNA sequences in this sample encode the identical CDR3. The rearrangement links TRDV1 to TRDJ1; 9 nucleotides align to TRDD3. V dropped 1 base and J dropped 0; count of bases not matched to a gene: 45. Germline CDR1 and CDR2: TSWWSYY and QGS. The CDR3 has 30 residues. CDR3: CALGEPPSGRTVNWGTPGASRSSYTDKLIF. In nucleotides, the CDR3 is TGTGCTCTTGGGGAACCTCCTTCCGGTCGGACTGTGAACTGGGGGACACCTGGGGCATCACGTAGTTCGTACACCGATAAACTCATCTTT.

There are a few counts of this clone. A read error likely explains why the TCRdb protein, taken from a much larger clone, differs from this DNA's translation at residue 7; the protein shown is translated from the DNA. This chain connects TRDV1 to TRDJ1; the D is unclear. The J gene, absent from TCRdb, was called here by matching the DNA to germline. The V gene's germline CDR1 is TSWWSYY and CDR2 QGS. The CDR3 has 19 amino acids. Trimming pared 6 bases from V and 6 bases from J, leaving 32 bases between. CDR3 in amino acids: CALGRSPKARERLRYKLIF. In DNA, the CDR3 is TGTGCTCTTGGTAGGTCCCCGAAGGCCCGGGAGCGTCTAAGATATAAACTCATCTTT.

This clone appeared many times. V gene TRDV2 combines with J gene TRDJ1, with 12 bases that match TRDD3. Germline CDR1 reads GEAIGNYY; CDR2 reads EKD. The CDR3 loop spans 19 amino acids. Germline trimming cut 1 base from V and 4 bases from J; bases unmatched to any gene: 15. The CDR3 here is CACDTLDLGDTAKNDKLIF. The CDR3 nucleotides read TGTGCCTGTGACACACTTGATCTGGGGGATACGGCCAAGAACGATAAACTCATCTTT.

Turning to this clone: It is likely a read error: a sequence one base away is far more abundant. Other nucleotide sequences from this sample produce the same CDR3. The chain recombines TRDV1 with TRDJ1, with no clear D. TCRdb leaves out the J gene; it was filled in here by matching the DNA to germline. The CDR3 runs to 15 residues. CDR1 is TSWWSYY, CDR2 QGS, per germline. V was clipped by 2 bases and J by 2 bases, with 12 bases between them. CDR3 loop: CALGEIARPTDKLIF. The CDR3 DNA is TGTGCTCTTGGGGAAATAGCGAGGCCAACCGATAAACTCATCTTT.

Ten or more counts support this clone. A read error likely explains why the TCRdb protein, taken from a much larger clone, differs from this DNA's translation at residue 16; the protein shown is translated from the DNA. This chain links TRDV1 with TRDJ1; 8 bases fit TRDD3. This CDR3 is built from 20 residues. Germline CDR1 reads TSWWSYY; CDR2 reads QGS. CDR3: CALGELLWGTSLKYTGKLIF. CDR3 DNA: TGTGCTCTTGGGGAGTTACTCTGGGGGACGAGTTTAAAGTACACCGGTAAACTCATCTTT.

This clone has a handful of counts. The TCRdb protein, from a much larger clone, departs from this DNA's translation at residue 7, likely by read error; the protein shown derives from the DNA. This sample also contains other DNA sequences that code for the same CDR3. The CDR3 region is CALGEPLPPYTDKLIF. CDR3 coding DNA: TGTGCTCTTGGAGAGCCTTTACCTCCTTACACCGATAAACTCATCTTT. This chain joins TRDV1 and TRDJ1; D not certain. The V gene's germline CDR1 is TSWWSYY and CDR2 QGS. The CDR3 loop spans 16 amino acids. Trimming took 6 bases from V and 0 from J, leaving 17 bases between them.

This clone was counted only a few times. Since a far larger clone is one base different, this is likely a read error. The sample has other DNA sequences that encode this CDR3 too. The chain joins TRAV38-2/DV8 to TRDJ1, with 7 bases lining up with TRDD3. Assignment of the J gene here rests on matching the DNA to germline, because TCRdb gives none. The V gene's germline CDR1 is TSESDYY and CDR2 QEAYKQQN. The CDR3 covers 24 residues. CDR3 bases: TGCGCTTATAGGAGCACCCCGCGGCTACGTGGCCTCCCTGGGGGCCGGCCTTTCACCGATAAACTCATCTTT. It encodes CAYRSTPRLRGLPGGRPFTDKLIF.

This clone was picked up a small number of times. TCRdb has a much larger clone's protein, which differs at residue 14 from the translation of this DNA, likely because of a read error; what is shown is the protein translated from the DNA. The V call is TRDV1, the J call TRDJ1, with 9 bases matching TRDD3. Assignment of the J gene here rests on matching the DNA to germline, because TCRdb gives none. The CDR3 sequence is 20 residues long. The V and J ends lost 2 bases and 1 base, in that order; junction bases with no gene match: 17. Per the germline V gene, CDR1 is TSWWSYY and CDR2 is QGS. The CDR3 loop reads CALGEGLSSYWGSRTDKLIF. The CDR3 DNA is TGTGCTCTTGGGGAAGGGCTTTCTTCGTACTGGGGGAGTCGCACCGATAAACTCATCTTT.

This clone has more than one count but fewer than ten. The protein recorded in TCRdb matches a much larger clone and deviates from this DNA's translation at residue 15, suggesting a read error; the protein here is obtained by translating the DNA. Written as DNA, the CDR3 is TGCGCTCTTGGGGAACTATTCCCCCAGGCTTCACGTTGGGGGAATAAACTCATCTTT. Translating it yields CALGELFPQASRWGNKLIF. This chain uses TRDV1 with TRDJ1, with 7 bases fitting TRDD3. The CDR3 runs to 19 residues. Per the germline V gene, CDR1 is TSWWSYY and CDR2 is QGS.

With respect to this clone: TCRdb's protein for this DNA is that of a much larger clone and differs from the translation at residue 17, likely a read error; the protein shown is the DNA translation. The gene calls are TRDV1 and TRDJ1; 8 bases are shared with TRDD3. There are 23 residues in the CDR3. J was trimmed by 1 base and V by 0 bases; bases with no gene match: 25. Germline CDR1 is TSWWSYY and CDR2 is QGS. The DNA of the CDR3 is TGTGCTCTTGGGGAACTAAACTCCTTCGGTGGGGATACCCCCCTCATGGGCACCGATAAACTCATCTTT. Encoded protein: CALGELNSFGGDTPLMGTDKLIF.

As for this clone: With only one base between it and a far larger clone, this is likely a read error. Other DNA sequences in this sample translate to the same CDR3. The chain has TRDV1 and TRDJ1, with 13 bases matching TRDD3. TCRdb records no J gene; here it was assigned by comparing the DNA to germline. The CDR3 consists of 17 residues. Germline lookup yields CDR1 TSWWSYY and CDR2 QGS. CDR3 loop: CALGTSYWGIRVDKLIF. The CDR3 DNA sequence: TGCGCTCTTGGGACTTCCTACTGGGGGATACGGGTCGATAAACTCATCTTT.